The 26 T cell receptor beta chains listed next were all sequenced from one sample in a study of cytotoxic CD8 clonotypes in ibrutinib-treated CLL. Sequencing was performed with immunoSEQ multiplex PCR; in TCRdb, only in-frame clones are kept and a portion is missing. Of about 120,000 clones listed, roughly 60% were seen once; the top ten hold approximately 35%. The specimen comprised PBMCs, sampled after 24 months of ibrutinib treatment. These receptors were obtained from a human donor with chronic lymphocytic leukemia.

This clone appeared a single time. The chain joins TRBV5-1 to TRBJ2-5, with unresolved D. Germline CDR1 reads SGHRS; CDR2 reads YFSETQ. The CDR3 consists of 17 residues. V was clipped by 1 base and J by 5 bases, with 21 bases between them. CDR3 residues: CASSLKGTLQHSETQYF. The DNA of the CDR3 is TGCGCCAGCAGCTTGAAGGGCACCCTTCAGCACTCGGAGACCCAGTACTTC.

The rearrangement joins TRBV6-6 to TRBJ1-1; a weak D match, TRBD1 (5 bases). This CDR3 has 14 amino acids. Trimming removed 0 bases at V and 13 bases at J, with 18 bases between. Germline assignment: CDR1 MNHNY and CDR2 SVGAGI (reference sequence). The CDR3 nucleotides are TGTGCCAGCAGTTACTCGCGGGCCACAGGACGTGGTTTCTTT. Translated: CASSYSRATGRGFF.

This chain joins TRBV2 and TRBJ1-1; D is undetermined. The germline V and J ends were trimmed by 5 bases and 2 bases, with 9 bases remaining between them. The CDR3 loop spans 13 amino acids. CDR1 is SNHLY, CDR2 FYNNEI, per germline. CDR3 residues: CASSRDINTEAFF. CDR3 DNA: TGTGCCAGCAGTCGAGACATTAACACTGAAGCTTTCTTT. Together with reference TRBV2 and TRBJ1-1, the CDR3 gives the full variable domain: EPEVTQTPSHQVTQMGQEVILRCVPISNHLYFYWYRQILGQKVEFLVSFYNNEISEKSEIFDDQFSVERPDGSNFTLKIRSTKLEDSAMYFCASSRDINTEAFFGQGTRLTVV.

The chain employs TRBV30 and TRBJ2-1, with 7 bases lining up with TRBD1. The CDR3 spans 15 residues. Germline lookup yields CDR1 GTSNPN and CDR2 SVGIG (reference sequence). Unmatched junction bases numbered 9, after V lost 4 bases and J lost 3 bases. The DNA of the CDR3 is TGTGCCTGGAATACAGGGGCGGCATTCTACAATGAGCAGTTCTTC. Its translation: CAWNTGAAFYNEQFF.

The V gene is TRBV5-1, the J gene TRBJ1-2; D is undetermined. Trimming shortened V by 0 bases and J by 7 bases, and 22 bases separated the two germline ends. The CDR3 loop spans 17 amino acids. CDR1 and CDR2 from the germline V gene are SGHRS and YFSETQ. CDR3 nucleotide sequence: TGCGCCAGCAGCTTGGAATCGGGCGCCAGTAAATCAAGTGGCTACACCTTC. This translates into CASSLESGASKSSGYTF.

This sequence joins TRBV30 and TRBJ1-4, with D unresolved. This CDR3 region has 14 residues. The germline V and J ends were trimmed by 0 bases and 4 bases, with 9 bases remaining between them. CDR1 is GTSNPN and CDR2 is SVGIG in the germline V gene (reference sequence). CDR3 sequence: CAWSVTGNNEKLFF. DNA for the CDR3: TGTGCCTGGAGTGTAACCGGGAATAATGAAAAACTGTTTTTT.

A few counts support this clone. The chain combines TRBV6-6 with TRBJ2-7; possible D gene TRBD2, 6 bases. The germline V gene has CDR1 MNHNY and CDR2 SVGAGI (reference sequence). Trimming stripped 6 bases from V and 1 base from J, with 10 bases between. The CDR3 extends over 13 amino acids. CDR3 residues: CASRSGRSYEQYF. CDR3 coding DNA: TGTGCCAGCAGGTCAGGGAGGTCCTACGAGCAGTACTTC.

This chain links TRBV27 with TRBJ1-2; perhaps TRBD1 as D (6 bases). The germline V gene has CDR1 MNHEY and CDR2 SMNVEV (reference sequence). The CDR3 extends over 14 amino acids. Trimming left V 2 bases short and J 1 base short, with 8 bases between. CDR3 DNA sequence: TGTGCCAGCAGTTTAACAGGGTATAACTATGGCTACACCTTC. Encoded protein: CASSLTGYNYGYTF.

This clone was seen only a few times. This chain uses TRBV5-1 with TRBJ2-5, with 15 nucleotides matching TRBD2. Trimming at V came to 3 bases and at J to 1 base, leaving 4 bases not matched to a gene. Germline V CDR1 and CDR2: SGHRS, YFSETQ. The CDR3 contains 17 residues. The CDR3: CASSSGLAGGSQETQYF. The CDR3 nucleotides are TGCGCCAGCAGCTCGGGACTAGCGGGGGGTTCCCAAGAGACCCAGTACTTC. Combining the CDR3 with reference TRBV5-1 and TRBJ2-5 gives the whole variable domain KAGVTQTPRYLIKTRGQQVTLSCSPISGHRSVSWYQQTPGQGLQFLFEYFSETQRNKGNFPGRFSGRQFSNSRSEMNVSTLELGDSALYLCASSSGLAGGSQETQYFGPGTRLLVL.

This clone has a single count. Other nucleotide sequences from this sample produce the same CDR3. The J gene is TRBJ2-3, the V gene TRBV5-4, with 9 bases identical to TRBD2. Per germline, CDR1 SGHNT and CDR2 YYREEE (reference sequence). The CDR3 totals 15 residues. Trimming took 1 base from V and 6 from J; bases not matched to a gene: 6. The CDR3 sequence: CASSLISGGRDTQYF. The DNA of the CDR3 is TGTGCCAGCAGCTTGATCAGCGGGGGGCGGGATACGCAGTATTTT.

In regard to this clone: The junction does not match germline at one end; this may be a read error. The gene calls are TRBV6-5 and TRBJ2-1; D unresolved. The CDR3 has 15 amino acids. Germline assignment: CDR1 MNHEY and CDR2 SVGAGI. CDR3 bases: TGTGCCAGCAGTTACGAAGCGCGGCTCTACGATGAGCAGTTCTTC. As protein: CASSYEARLYDEQFF.

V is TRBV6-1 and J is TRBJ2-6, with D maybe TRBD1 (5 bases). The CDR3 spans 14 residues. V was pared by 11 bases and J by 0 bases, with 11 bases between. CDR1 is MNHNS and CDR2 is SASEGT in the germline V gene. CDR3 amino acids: CASPTVSGANVLTF. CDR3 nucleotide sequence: TGTGCCTCCCCGACAGTCTCTGGGGCCAACGTCCTGACTTTC.

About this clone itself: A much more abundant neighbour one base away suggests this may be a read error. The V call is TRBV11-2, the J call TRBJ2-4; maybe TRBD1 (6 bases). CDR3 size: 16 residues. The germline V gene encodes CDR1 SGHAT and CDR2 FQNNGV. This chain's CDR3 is CASSPGNRVGKNIKYF. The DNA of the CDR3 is TGTGCCAGCAGCCCTGGGAACAGGGTTGGGAAAAACATTAAGTACTTC.

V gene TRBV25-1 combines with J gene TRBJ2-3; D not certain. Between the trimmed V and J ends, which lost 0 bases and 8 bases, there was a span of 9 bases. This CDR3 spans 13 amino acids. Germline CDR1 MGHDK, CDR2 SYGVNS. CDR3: CASSEYRLGTQYF. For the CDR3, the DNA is TGTGCCAGCAGTGAATACAGGCTGGGTACGCAGTATTTT.

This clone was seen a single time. As DNA, the CDR3 is TGTGCCAGCAGCTCCGGGGGGGCCGATTCCTACAATGAGCAGTTCTTC. It encodes CASSSGGADSYNEQFF. This chain links TRBV7-2 with TRBJ2-1; 8 bases are a match to TRBD2. V lost 4 bases to trimming and J lost 1 base; unmatched junction nucleotides: 6. This CDR3 has 16 amino acids. The germline CDR1 and CDR2 sequences are SGHTA and FQGNSA.

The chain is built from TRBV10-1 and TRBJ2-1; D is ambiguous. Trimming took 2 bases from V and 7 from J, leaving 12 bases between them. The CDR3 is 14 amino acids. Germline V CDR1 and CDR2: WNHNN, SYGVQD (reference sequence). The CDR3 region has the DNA TGCGCCAGCAGTGAGAGGGTGAACATGAATGAGCAGTTCTTC. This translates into CASSERVNMNEQFF.

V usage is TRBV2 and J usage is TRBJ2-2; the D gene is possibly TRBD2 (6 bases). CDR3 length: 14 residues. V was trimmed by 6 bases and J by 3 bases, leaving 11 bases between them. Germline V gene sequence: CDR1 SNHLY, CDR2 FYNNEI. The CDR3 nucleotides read TGTGCCAGCAGGGGACTGGAAGACACCGGGGAGCTGTTTTTT. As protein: CASRGLEDTGELFF.

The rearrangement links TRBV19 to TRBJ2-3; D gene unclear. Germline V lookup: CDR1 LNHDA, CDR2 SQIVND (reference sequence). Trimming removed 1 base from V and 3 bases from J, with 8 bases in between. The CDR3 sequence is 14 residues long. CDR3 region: CASSIAIGTDTQYF. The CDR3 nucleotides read TGTGCCAGTAGTATAGCCATCGGGACAGATACGCAGTATTTT. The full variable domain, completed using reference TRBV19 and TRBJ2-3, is DGGITQSPKYLFRKEGQNVTLSCEQNLNHDAMYWYRQDPGQGLRLIYYSQIVNDFQKGDIAEGYSVSREKKESFPLTVTSAQKNPTAFYLCASSIAIGTDTQYFGPGTRLTVL.

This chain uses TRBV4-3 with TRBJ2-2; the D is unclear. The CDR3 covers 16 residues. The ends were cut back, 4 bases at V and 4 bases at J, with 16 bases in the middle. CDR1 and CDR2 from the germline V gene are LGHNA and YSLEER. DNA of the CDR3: TGCGCCAGCAGCCGTGAGGCCACCCTGACCACCGGGGAGCTGTTTTTT. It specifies CASSREATLTTGELFF.

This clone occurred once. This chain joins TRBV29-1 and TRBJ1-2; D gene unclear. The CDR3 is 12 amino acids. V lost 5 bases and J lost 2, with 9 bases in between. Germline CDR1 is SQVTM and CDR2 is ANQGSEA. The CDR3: CSVPPENYGYTF. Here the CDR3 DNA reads TGCAGCGTTCCCCCCGAGAACTATGGCTACACCTTC. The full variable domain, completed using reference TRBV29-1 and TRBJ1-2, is SAVISQKPSRDICQRGTSLTIQCQVDSQVTMMFWYRQQPGQSLTLIATANQGSEATYESGFVIDKFPISRPNLTFSTLTVSNMSPEDSSIYLCSVPPENYGYTFGSGTRLTVV.

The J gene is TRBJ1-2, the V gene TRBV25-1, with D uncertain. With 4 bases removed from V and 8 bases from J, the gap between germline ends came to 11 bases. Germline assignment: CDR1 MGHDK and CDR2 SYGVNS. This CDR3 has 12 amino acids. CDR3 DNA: TGTGCCAGCAGTGGCATAGGATCCGGCTACACCTTC. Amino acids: CASSGIGSGYTF.

The CDR3 bases are TGTGCCAGCAGACAATTAATCTTGAACACTGAAGCTTTCTTT. Translation gives CASRQLILNTEAFF. This chain uses TRBV6-1 with TRBJ1-1; D uncertain. The V gene lost 6 bases and the J gene lost 0 bases, with 11 bases spanning the gap. This CDR3 contains 14 residues. CDR1 and CDR2 (germline): MNHNS, SASEGT.

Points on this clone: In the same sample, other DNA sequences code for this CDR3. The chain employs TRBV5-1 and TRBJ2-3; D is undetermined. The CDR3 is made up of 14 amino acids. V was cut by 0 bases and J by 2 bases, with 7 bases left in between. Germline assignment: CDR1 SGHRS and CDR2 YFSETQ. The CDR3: CASSLEGNTDTQYF. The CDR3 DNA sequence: TGCGCCAGCAGCTTGGAAGGAAACACAGATACGCAGTATTTT.

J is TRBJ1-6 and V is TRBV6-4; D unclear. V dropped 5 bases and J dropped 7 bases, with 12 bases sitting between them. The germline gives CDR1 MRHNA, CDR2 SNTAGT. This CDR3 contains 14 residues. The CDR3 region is CASSRWERNSPLHF. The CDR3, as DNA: TGTGCCAGCAGTAGGTGGGAGAGGAATTCACCCCTCCACTTT.

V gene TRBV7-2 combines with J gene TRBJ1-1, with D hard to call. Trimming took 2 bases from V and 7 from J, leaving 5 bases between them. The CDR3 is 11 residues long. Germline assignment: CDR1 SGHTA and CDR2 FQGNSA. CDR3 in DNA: TGTGCCAGCAGCTTATGGGGTGAAGCTTTCTTT. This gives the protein CASSLWGEAFF.

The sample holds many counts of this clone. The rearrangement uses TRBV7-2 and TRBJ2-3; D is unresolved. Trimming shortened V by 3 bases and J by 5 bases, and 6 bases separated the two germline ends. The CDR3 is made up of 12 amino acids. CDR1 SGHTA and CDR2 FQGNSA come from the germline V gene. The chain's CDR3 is CASSFPGDTQYF. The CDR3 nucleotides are TGTGCCAGCAGCTTTCCAGGAGATACGCAGTATTTT.